These 3 T cell receptor beta chains came from one sample sequenced in a study of identical twins. TCRdb called the 5' RACE reads again in MiXCR, with one record for every CDR3 protein. The sample includes 520,000 or so distinct CDR3 sequences, under 25% of them seen just once. Separately, the same data were catalogued under a study of T cells expressing NK-cell markers.

The sample comprised CD4+ T cells sorted from blood. The receptors were gathered from a woman younger than 35 in good health.

The V gene is TRBV12-3 or TRBV12-4, the J gene TRBJ2-2, with D maybe TRBD1 (6 bases). With 7 bases removed from V and 4 bases from J, the gap between germline ends came to 13 bases. The CDR3 loop spans 14 amino acids. The CDR3 bases are TGTGCCAGCACTAAGGGACAATTCACCGGGGAGCTGTTTTTT. Protein product: CASTKGQFTGELFF.

Details on this clonotype: At one end, the junction sequence differs from germline, possibly due to a read error. The rearrangement uses TRBV12-3 or TRBV12-4 and TRBJ1-1; D unclear. This CDR3 spans 16 amino acids. The CDR3 protein is CASTPRGRVVNAEAFF. The CDR3 region has the DNA TGTGCCAGCACCCCCAGAGGGCGCGTAGTGAACGCTGAAGCTTTCTTT.

The chain uses TRBV7-9 and TRBJ2-7, with no clear D. The CDR3 is 13 residues long. Germline V gene lookup returns CDR1 SEHNR and CDR2 FQNEAQ (reference sequence). The V end lost 2 bases, the J end lost 2 bases, and 7 bases lay between the germline ends. CDR3 DNA sequence: TGTGCCAGCAGCTTAAGGGCAGCCTACGAGCAGTACTTC. Residues: CASSLRAAYEQYF.